This section outlines one TCR beta chain sequence together with its context. Its antigen is as yet unknown. TCRdb's table, derived via immunoSEQ multiplex PCR, lists solely in-frame clones and lacks some. The sample holds about 180,000 clones, about nine tenths seen once. Losses at the gene ends were 8 bases for V and 4 bases for J; bases not matched to a gene: 10. Germline-derived CDR1 and CDR2 are LNHDA and SQIVND (reference sequence). This CDR3 spans 14 amino acids. The sample belongs to a study of T cell responses to AZD1222 COVID-19 vaccine. The study's findings and limits: Donors were largely white British and mainly female; clonal diversity was possibly underestimated. Close to half of spike-specific TCRs reportedly recognize unmutated variant regions. The repertoires were collected only after the peak T cell response. Just 6 or 7 people given AZD1222 tested seropositive at baseline.

This specimen was peripheral blood, taken 28 days after the second dose of the MenACWY control vaccine. The receptor's source is an adult who received the MenACWY meningococcal vaccine as a control. V gene TRBV19 combines with J gene TRBJ1-1; 7 bases line up with TRBD1. CDR3 coding DNA: TGTGCCAGTTCTCGGACAGGCCGAGGCACTGAAGCTTTCTTT. Amino acids: CASSRTGRGTEAFF.